This TCR beta chain was observed in a study of T cells in Graves' hyperthyroidism and ophthalmopathy. Overall study results and limits: Ophthalmopathy was model-predicted a median approximately 6.4 months pre-onset.

The study left out patients who had uncontrolled infection, other autoimmune disease, pregnancy or lactation. From around 11 ml of fresh peripheral blood, PBMCs were isolated. For this clonotype: The antigen remains unidentified.

Amplified TCR beta CDR3 regions derived from RNA transcripts. An initial round of RT-PCR targeting the TCR CDR3 relied on the HTBI primer set. MiXCR, run by TCRdb on the multiplex PCR reads, gives a single entry per CDR3 protein. The data show 300,000 to 450,000 distinct CDR3 sequences, with about 25% seen just once and 73% held by the top ten. Losses at the gene ends were 3 bases for V and 4 bases for J; bases not matched to a gene: 5. This CDR3 spans 16 amino acids. CDR1 is MNHEY, CDR2 SVGEGT, per germline. The chain is built from TRBV6-2 or TRBV6-3 and TRBJ2-4; TRBD2 agrees at 11 bases. This clonotype originated in a man between 50 and 59 years old with Graves' hyperthyroidism. The specimen sequenced was blood. CDR3 sequence reads: CASSYGLAGGKNIQYF. CDR3 in DNA: TGTGCCAGCAGTTATGGGCTAGCGGGAGGTAAAAACATTCAGTACTTC.